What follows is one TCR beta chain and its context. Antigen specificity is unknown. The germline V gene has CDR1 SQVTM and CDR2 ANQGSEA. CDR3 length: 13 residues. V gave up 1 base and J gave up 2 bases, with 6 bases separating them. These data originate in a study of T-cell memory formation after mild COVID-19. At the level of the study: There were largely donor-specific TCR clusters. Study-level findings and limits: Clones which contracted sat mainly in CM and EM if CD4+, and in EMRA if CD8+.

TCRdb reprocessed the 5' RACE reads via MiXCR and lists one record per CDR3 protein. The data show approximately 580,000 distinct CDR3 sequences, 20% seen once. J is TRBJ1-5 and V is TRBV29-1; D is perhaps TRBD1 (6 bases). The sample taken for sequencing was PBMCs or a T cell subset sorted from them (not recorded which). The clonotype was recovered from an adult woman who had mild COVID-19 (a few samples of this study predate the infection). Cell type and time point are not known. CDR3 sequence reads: CSVEGQGNQPQHF. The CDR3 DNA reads TGCAGCGTTGAAGGACAGGGCAATCAGCCCCAGCATTTT.